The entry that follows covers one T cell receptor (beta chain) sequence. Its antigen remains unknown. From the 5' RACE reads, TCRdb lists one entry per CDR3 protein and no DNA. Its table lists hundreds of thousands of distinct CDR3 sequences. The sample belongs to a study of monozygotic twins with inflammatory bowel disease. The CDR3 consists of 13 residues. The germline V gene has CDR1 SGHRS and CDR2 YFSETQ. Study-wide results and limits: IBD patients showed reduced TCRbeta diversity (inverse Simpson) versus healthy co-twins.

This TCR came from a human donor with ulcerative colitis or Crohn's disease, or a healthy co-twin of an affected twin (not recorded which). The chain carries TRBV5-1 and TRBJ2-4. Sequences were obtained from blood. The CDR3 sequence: CASSLDAKNIQYF.